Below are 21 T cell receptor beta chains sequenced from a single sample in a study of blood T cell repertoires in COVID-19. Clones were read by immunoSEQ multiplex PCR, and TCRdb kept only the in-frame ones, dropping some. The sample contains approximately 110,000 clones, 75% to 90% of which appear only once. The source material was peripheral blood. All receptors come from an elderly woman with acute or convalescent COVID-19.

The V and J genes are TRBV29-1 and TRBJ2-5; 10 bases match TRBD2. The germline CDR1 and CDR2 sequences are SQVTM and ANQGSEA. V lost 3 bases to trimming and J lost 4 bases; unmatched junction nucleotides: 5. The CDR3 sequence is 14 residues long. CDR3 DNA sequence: TGCAGCGTTGAGGGGCTAGCGGGGGTAGAGACCCAGTACTTC. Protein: CSVEGLAGVETQYF.

CDR3 protein: CASSYEQGSSGNTIYF. CDR3 nucleotide sequence: TGTGCCAGCAGTTACGAACAGGGGAGCTCTGGAAACACCATATATTTT. The chain joins TRBV6-2 or TRBV6-3 to TRBJ1-3; TRBD1 matches 7 bases. The V gene end was trimmed by 2 bases and the J gene end by 0 bases; junction bases not matched to a gene: 4. Germline CDR1 and CDR2: MNHEY and SVGEGT. This CDR3 region has 16 residues.

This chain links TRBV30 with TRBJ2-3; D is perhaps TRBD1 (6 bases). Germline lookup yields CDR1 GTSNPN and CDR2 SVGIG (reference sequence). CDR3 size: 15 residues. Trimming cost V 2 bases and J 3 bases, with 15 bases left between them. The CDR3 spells CAWSTGTPTTDTQYF. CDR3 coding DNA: TGTGCCTGGAGTACCGGGACACCGACAACAGATACGCAGTATTTT.

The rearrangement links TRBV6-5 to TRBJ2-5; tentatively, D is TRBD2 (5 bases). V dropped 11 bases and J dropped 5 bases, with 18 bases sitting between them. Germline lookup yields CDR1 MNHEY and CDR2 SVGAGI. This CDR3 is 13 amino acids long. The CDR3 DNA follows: TGTGCCCGACCGGGATATCTAGGGGAGACCCAGTACTTC. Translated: CARPGYLGETQYF.

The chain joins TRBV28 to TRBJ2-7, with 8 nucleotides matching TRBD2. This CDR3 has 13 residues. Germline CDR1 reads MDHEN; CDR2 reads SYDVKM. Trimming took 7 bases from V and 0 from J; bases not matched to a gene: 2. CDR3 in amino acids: CASKLAGSYEQYF. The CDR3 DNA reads TGTGCCAGCAAGCTAGCGGGCTCCTACGAGCAGTACTTC.

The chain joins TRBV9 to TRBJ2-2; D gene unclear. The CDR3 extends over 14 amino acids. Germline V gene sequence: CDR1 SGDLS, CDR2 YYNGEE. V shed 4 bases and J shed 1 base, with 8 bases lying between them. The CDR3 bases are TGTGCCAGCAGCCAAAGAGTGAACACCGGGGAGCTGTTTTTT. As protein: CASSQRVNTGELFF.

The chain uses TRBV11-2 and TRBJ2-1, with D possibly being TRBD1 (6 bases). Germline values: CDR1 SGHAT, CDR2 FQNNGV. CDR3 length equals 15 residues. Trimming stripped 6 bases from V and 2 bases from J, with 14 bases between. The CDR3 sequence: CASRSQGRPYNEQFF. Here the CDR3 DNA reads TGTGCCAGCAGATCACAGGGTCGTCCCTACAATGAGCAGTTCTTC.

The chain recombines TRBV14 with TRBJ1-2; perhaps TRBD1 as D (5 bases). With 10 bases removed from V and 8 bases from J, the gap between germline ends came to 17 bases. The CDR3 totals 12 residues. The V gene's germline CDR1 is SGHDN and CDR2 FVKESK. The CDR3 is CATWDWVDGYTF. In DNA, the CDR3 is TGTGCCACTTGGGACTGGGTGGACGGCTACACCTTC. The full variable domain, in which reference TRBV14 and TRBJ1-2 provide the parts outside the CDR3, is EAGVTQFPSHSVIEKGQTVTLRCDPISGHDNLYWYRRVMGKEIKFLLHFVKESKQDESGMPNNRFLAERTGGTYSTLKVQPAELEDSGVYFCATWDWVDGYTFGSGTRLTVV.

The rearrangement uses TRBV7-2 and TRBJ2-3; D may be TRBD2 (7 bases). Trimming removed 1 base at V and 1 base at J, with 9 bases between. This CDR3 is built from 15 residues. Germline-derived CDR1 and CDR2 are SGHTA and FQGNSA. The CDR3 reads CASSLDGGRTDTQYF. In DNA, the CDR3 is TGTGCCAGCAGCTTAGACGGGGGGCGCACAGATACGCAGTATTTT.

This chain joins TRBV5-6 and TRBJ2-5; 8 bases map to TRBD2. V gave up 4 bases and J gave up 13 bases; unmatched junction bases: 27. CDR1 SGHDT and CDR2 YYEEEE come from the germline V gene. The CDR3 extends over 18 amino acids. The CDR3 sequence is CASSAASVFSGLDFRVYF. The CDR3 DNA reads TGTGCCAGCAGCGCTGCGTCGGTTTTTTCGGGACTAGACTTTCGGGTGTACTTC.

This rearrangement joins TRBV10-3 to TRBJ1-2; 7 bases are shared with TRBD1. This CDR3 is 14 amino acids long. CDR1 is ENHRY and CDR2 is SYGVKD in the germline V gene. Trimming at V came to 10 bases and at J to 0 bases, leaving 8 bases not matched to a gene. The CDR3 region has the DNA TGTGCCACCCGGGACAGAGTTGCTAACTATGGCTACACCTTC. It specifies CATRDRVANYGYTF.

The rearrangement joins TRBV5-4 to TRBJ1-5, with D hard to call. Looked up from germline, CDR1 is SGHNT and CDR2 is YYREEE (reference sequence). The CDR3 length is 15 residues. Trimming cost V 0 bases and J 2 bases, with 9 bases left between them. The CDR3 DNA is TGTGCCAGCAGCTTGGGCGGGCAGGGCAATCAGCCCCAGCATTTT. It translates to CASSLGGQGNQPQHF.

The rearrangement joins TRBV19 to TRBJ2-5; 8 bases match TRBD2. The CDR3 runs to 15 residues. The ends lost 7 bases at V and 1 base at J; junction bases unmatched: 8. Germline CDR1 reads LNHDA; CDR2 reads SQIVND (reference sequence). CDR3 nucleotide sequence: TGTGCCAGTACCGGGGGGGACCCCTTCCAAGAGACCCAGTACTTC. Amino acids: CASTGGDPFQETQYF.

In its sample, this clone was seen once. CDR3 DNA sequence: TGCGCCAGCAGCCAAGATGCCAGGGGTGTATATGGCTACACCTTC. Translated, it gives CASSQDARGVYGYTF. This chain connects TRBV4-3 to TRBJ1-2; D possibly corresponds to TRBD1 (6 bases). Germline V gene data show CDR1 as LGHNA and CDR2 as YSLEER. V lost 0 bases and J lost 5, with 13 bases in between. This CDR3 comprises 15 residues.

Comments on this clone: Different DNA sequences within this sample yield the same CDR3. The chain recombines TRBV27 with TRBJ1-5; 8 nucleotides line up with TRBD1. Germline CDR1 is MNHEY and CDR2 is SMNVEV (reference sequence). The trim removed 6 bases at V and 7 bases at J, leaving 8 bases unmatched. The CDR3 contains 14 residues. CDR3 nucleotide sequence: TGTGCCAGCAGCCCCAGACAGGGGATGCAGCCCCAGCATTTT. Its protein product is CASSPRQGMQPQHF.

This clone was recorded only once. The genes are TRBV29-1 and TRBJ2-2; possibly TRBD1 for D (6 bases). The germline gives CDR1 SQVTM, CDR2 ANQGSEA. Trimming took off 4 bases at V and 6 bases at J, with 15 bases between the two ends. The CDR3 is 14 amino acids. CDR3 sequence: CSVVLGTYAGELFF. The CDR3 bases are TGCAGCGTTGTCCTCGGGACATACGCCGGGGAGCTGTTTTTT.

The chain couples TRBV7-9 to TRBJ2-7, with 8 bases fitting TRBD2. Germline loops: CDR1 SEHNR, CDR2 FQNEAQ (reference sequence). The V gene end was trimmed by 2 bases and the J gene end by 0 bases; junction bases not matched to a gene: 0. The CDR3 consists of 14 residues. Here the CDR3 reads CASSLSGSSYEQYF. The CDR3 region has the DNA TGTGCCAGCAGCTTAAGCGGGAGCTCCTACGAGCAGTACTTC.

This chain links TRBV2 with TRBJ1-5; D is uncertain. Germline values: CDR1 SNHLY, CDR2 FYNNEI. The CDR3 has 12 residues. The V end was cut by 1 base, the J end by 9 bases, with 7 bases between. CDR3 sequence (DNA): TGTGCCAGCAGTGAAGGGGCCCCGCCCCAGCATTTT. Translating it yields CASSEGAPPQHF. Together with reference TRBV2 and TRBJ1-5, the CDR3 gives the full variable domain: EPEVTQTPSHQVTQMGQEVILRCVPISNHLYFYWYRQILGQKVEFLVSFYNNEISEKSEIFDDQFSVERPDGSNFTLKIRSTKLEDSAMYFCASSEGAPPQHFGDGTRLSIL.

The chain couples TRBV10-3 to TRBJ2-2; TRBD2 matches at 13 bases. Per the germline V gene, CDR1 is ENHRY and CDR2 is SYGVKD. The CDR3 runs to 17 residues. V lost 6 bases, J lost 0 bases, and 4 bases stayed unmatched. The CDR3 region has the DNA TGTGCCATCAGGCGGACTAGCGGGGGCGCGAACACCGGGGAGCTGTTTTTT. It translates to CAIRRTSGGANTGELFF.

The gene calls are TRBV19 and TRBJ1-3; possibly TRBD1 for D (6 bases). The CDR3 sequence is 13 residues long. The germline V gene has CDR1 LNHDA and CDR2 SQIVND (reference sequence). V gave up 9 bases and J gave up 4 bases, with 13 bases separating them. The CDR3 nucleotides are TGTGCCAGCGGGCGGGGGCTCGGAAACACCATATATTTT. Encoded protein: CASGRGLGNTIYF. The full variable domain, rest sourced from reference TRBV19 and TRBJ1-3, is DGGITQSPKYLFRKEGQNVTLSCEQNLNHDAMYWYRQDPGQGLRLIYYSQIVNDFQKGDIAEGYSVSREKKESFPLTVTSAQKNPTAFYLCASGRGLGNTIYFGEGSWLTVV.

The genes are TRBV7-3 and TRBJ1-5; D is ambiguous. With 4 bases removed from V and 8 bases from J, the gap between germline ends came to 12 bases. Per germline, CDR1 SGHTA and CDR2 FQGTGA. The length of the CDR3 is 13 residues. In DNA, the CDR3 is TGTGCCAGCAGCTCCCAACTCGGGGAGCCCCAGCATTTT. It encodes CASSSQLGEPQHF.